The 3 T cell receptor beta chains below come from one sample, sequenced in a study of T cell responses to AZD1222 COVID-19 vaccine. Here immunoSEQ multiplex PCR was the method, and the copy in TCRdb shows in-frame clones only, minus some. The table lists approximately 130,000 clones, roughly 90% of them singletons, with over 8.5% in the top ten. Sequenced here: peripheral blood, sampled on day 0 of MenACWY control vaccination. All receptors derive from an adult in good health.

The DNA of the CDR3 is TGCGCCAGCAGCCAAGAAGAACAGGTATTCTCCTACAATGAGCAGTTCTTC. Protein: CASSQEEQVFSYNEQFF. The V gene is TRBV4-1, the J gene TRBJ2-1; a possible D gene is TRBD1 (5 bases). The CDR3 loop spans 17 amino acids. Germline V CDR1 and CDR2: MGHRA, YSYEKL. Trimming cost V 0 bases and J 0 bases, with 12 bases left between them.

This clone has only a few counts. V and J are TRBV4-1 and TRBJ1-5; the D gene is possibly TRBD1 (5 bases). The CDR3 runs 18 residues. Germline-derived CDR1 and CDR2 are MGHRA and YSYEKL. The V end lost 4 bases, the J end lost 2 bases, and 21 bases lay between the germline ends. The CDR3 sequence is CASSPRDASIGGNQPQHF. CDR3 coding DNA: TGCGCCAGCAGCCCGAGGGACGCCTCCATCGGAGGCAATCAGCCCCAGCATTTT.

V is TRBV18 and J is TRBJ1-1; no firm D call. Germline CDR1 KGHSH, CDR2 LQKENI. CDR3 length: 14 amino acids. V lost 3 bases and J lost 5, with 13 bases in between. CDR3: CASSPALRWTEAFF. The CDR3 DNA reads as TGTGCCAGCTCACCCGCATTGAGGTGGACTGAAGCTTTCTTT.